The 31 T cell receptor beta chains given below trace back to one sample, sequenced in a study of T cells in Graves' hyperthyroidism and ophthalmopathy (dated by TCRdb to the late 2010s). The library was generated by multiplex PCR. Sequencing took place on an Illumina HiSeq 2000. The TCR beta CDR3 regions were amplified from RNA transcripts. For the first round of RT-PCR on the TCR CDR3, the HTBI primer set was used together with the Qiagen OneStep RT-PCR kit. TCRdb itself trimmed the public reads at Q25 with fastp, ran MiXCR and retained productive beta chains. Duplicate CDR3 protein sequences are folded into a single record with the most common DNA and genes. The sample records about 560,000 distinct CDR3 sequences, about a sixth of which are singletons. The ten most abundant clones make up more than 15% of the sample. Sequences were obtained from blood. The source is a woman aged 18-29 years with Graves' hyperthyroidism.

This clonotype was observed a few times. The chain carries TRBV6-2 or TRBV6-3 and TRBJ1-2; maybe TRBD1 (6 bases). V lost 0 bases and J 8 bases, leaving 10 bases between the germline ends. The CDR3 consists of 13 residues. Germline V gives CDR1 MNHEY, CDR2 SVGEGT. The DNA for the CDR3 is TGTGCCAGCAGTTACTCTGCAGGGGTCGGCTACACCTTC. This translates into CASSYSAGVGYTF.

This clonotype has just one count. It may be a read error: a sequence one base away is much more abundant. The chain couples TRBV28 to TRBJ1-5; no firm D call. In germline, CDR1 is MDHEN, CDR2 SYDVKM. Trimming stripped 5 bases from V and 9 bases from J, with 11 bases between. The CDR3 runs to 12 residues. CDR3 region: CASSPNPRPQHF. The CDR3 DNA is TGTGCCAGCAGTCCAAATCCTCGGCCCCAGCATTTT. The full variable domain, its missing parts supplied by reference TRBV28 and TRBJ1-5, is DVKVTQSSRYLVKRTGEKVFLECVQDMDHENMFWYRQDPGLGLRLIYFSYDVKMKEKGDIPEGYSVSREKKERFSLILESASTNQTSMYLCASSPNPRPQHFGDGTRLSIL.

This clonotype has more than one count but fewer than ten. V gene TRBV5-5 combines with J gene TRBJ2-2; TRBD1 aligns across 9 bases. Germline CDR1 is SGHKS and CDR2 is YYEKEE (reference sequence). J was trimmed by 4 bases and V by 4 bases; bases with no gene match: 5. CDR3 length: 15 residues. This chain's CDR3 is CASSPRDRVTGELFF. CDR3 coding DNA: TGTGCCAGCAGCCCCCGGGACAGGGTCACCGGGGAGCTGTTTTTT.

This chain joins TRBV19 and TRBJ1-1, with D possibly matching TRBD1 (5 bases). The CDR3 loop spans 17 amino acids. V was trimmed by 5 bases and J by 0 bases, leaving 19 bases between them. Per the germline V gene, CDR1 is LNHDA and CDR2 is SQIVND (reference sequence). CDR3 loop: CASSFTTTGRLNTEAFF. The CDR3 nucleotides are TGTGCCAGTAGTTTCACAACTACGGGACGGCTGAACACTGAAGCTTTCTTT.

This chain joins TRBV15 and TRBJ2-7; D gene ambiguous. Deletions cut 0 bases from V and 5 bases from J, with 14 bases between. Germline V gene sequence: CDR1 LNHNV, CDR2 YYDKDF (reference sequence). The CDR3 contains 15 residues. The DNA for the CDR3 is TGTGCCACCAGCAGAGATCTAGGCAGGCTAAACGAGCAGTACTTC. Its translation: CATSRDLGRLNEQYF.

This clonotype appeared a few times. The chain carries TRBV19 and TRBJ1-2; possible D gene TRBD1, 5 bases. Germline V gene sequence: CDR1 LNHDA, CDR2 SQIVND (reference sequence). The V and J ends lost 8 bases and 2 bases respectively, with 15 bases between them. The CDR3 has 14 amino acids. CDR3 DNA sequence: TGTGCCAGTTTGGGACCGACACCCAACTATGGCTACACCTTC. This sequence encodes CASLGPTPNYGYTF.

The chain carries TRBV6-5 and TRBJ2-7, with TRBD1 matching over 12 bases. Germline CDR1 MNHEY, CDR2 SVGAGI. This CDR3 spans 18 amino acids. Trimming took 0 bases from V and 6 from J; bases not matched to a gene: 12. In DNA, the CDR3 is TGTGCCAGCAGTTACTCGATACCTACCCGGGACAGGGGGCGCGAGCAGTACTTC. Translated, it gives CASSYSIPTRDRGREQYF.

The genes are TRBV6-1 and TRBJ1-1; 11 bases match TRBD1. The CDR3 contains 14 residues. Trimming cost V 6 bases and J 7 bases; bases outside gene matches: 7. Germline assignment: CDR1 MNHNS and CDR2 SASEGT. For the CDR3, the DNA is TGTGCCAGCAGCAACCGGGACAGGGGGTTTGAAGCTTTCTTT. Translated: CASSNRDRGFEAFF.

In this sample, this clonotype turned up a few times. The rearrangement uses TRBV27 and TRBJ1-1; no clear D gene. Trimming removed 7 bases from V and 1 base from J, with 13 bases in between. The length of the CDR3 is 14 residues. From germline, CDR1 is MNHEY and CDR2 SMNVEV (reference sequence). The CDR3 sequence is CASTVKPWNTEAFF. The CDR3 DNA follows: TGTGCCAGCACCGTTAAACCTTGGAACACTGAAGCTTTCTTT.

This clonotype was seen ten or more times. The chain couples TRBV16 to TRBJ1-2; D might be TRBD1 (5 bases). The length of the CDR3 is 12 residues. Germline V gives CDR1 KGHSY, CDR2 FQNENV. V was cut by 0 bases and J by 7 bases, with 6 bases left in between. The CDR3 coding sequence is TGTGCCAGCAGCCAATCCAGGGCTGGCTACACCTTC. This translates into CASSQSRAGYTF. Supplemented by reference TRBV16 and TRBJ1-2, the full variable domain reads GEEVAQTPKHLVRGEGQKAKLYCAPIKGHSYVFWYQQVLKNEFKFLISFQNENVFDETGMPKERFSAKCLPNSPCSLEIQATKLEDSAVYFCASSQSRAGYTFGSGTRLTVV.

This clonotype was detected only a few times. This sequence joins TRBV12-3 or TRBV12-4 and TRBJ2-1, with TRBD2 identical over 11 bases. CDR3 length: 15 residues. Trimming cost V 7 bases and J 5 bases; bases outside gene matches: 7. This chain's CDR3 is CASNLAGGPHNEQFF. The CDR3 DNA reads TGTGCCAGCAACCTAGCGGGAGGACCTCACAATGAGCAGTTCTTC.

V usage is TRBV20-1 and J usage is TRBJ2-4, with TRBD2 as a possible D gene (6 bases). Germline CDR1 is DFQATT and CDR2 is SNEGSKA (reference sequence). Trimming shortened V by 6 bases and J by 0 bases, and 18 bases separated the two germline ends. The CDR3 is made up of 16 amino acids. The CDR3 bases are TGCAGTGCCACCGCTAGGGGACTGTTAGCCAAAAACATTCAGTACTTC. Encoded protein: CSATARGLLAKNIQYF.

This CDR3 reads CASSQAPWGEQFF. The CDR3 nucleotides are TGTGCCAGCAGCCAAGCCCCGTGGGGTGAGCAGTTCTTC. The chain links TRBV3-1 to TRBJ2-1; D is ambiguous. The V end was cut by 1 base, the J end by 9 bases, with 10 bases between. The CDR3 length is 13 residues. CDR1 LGHDT and CDR2 YNNKEL come from the germline V gene (reference sequence).

This clonotype was recorded a few times. The CDR3 spells CSVEETGPSAFF. CDR3 coding DNA: TGCAGCGTTGAAGAGACAGGACCGTCGGCTTTCTTT. V gene TRBV29-1 combines with J gene TRBJ1-1; D may be TRBD1 (6 bases). V lost 0 bases and J lost 11, with 13 bases in between. Germline lookup yields CDR1 SQVTM and CDR2 ANQGSEA. The CDR3 contains 12 residues.

This clonotype was observed at least ten times. This chain joins TRBV24-1 and TRBJ2-7; D remains ambiguous. Trimming removed 1 base at V and 5 bases at J, with 5 bases between. This CDR3 spans 12 amino acids. Looked up from germline, CDR1 is KGHDR and CDR2 is SFDVKD. CDR3 amino acids: CATSDFGDEQYF. CDR3 DNA sequence: TGTGCCACCAGTGATTTCGGAGACGAGCAGTACTTC.

V gene TRBV9 combines with J gene TRBJ1-3; TRBD1 aligns across 8 bases. This CDR3 is 15 amino acids long. Germline-derived CDR1 and CDR2 are SGDLS and YYNGEE. The J segment lost 4 bases and the V segment lost 4 bases, leaving 7 bases of the junction unmatched. CDR3 sequence: CASSPHQGAGNTIYF. CDR3 bases: TGTGCCAGCAGCCCCCACCAGGGGGCCGGAAACACCATATATTTT.

The chain couples TRBV7-2 to TRBJ2-2, with 12 bases lining up with TRBD2. CDR3 length equals 17 residues. Germline trimming cut 5 bases from V and 4 bases from J; bases unmatched to any gene: 8. Germline CDR1 SGHTA, CDR2 FQGNSA. The CDR3 DNA reads as TGTGCCAGCAGCCTCCTAGCGGGGGGGCCTATCACCGGGGAGCTGTTTTTT. Translation gives CASSLLAGGPITGELFF. Filled out from reference TRBV7-2 and TRBJ2-2, the complete variable domain reads GAGVSQSPSNKVTEKGKDVELRCDPISGHTALYWYRQSLGQGLEFLIYFQGNSAPDKSGLPSDRFSAERTGGSVSTLTIQRTQQEDSAVYLCASSLLAGGPITGELFFGEGSRLTVL.

V usage is TRBV7-9 and J usage is TRBJ2-3, with TRBD2 matching over 7 bases. The CDR3 loop spans 13 amino acids. V lost 4 bases and J lost 6; bases outside the gene matches: 4. The germline gives CDR1 SEHNR, CDR2 FQNEAQ (reference sequence). DNA of the CDR3: TGTGCCAGCAGCTCAGCGGGACTTGATACGCAGTATTTT. It specifies CASSSAGLDTQYF.

This clonotype was picked up a small number of times. The chain employs TRBV6-1 and TRBJ2-7, with D hard to call. The V and J ends lost 6 bases and 6 bases respectively, with 15 bases between them. The CDR3 covers 13 residues. CDR1 and CDR2 from the germline V gene are MNHNS and SASEGT. CDR3 nucleotide sequence: TGTGCCAGCAGAGACCTCCCGGTGTTCGAGCAGTACTTC. Translating gives CASRDLPVFEQYF.

The sample holds many counts of this clonotype. The CDR3 DNA reads TGTGCCAGCGGATACACAAATCAGCCCCAGCATTTT. It specifies CASGYTNQPQHF. The genes are TRBV28 and TRBJ1-5; no firm D call. This CDR3 comprises 12 residues. Trimming pared 8 bases from V and 4 bases from J, leaving 9 bases between. Germline CDR1 MDHEN, CDR2 SYDVKM.

This clonotype was seen many times. This chain links TRBV5-1 with TRBJ2-7; 7 nucleotides line up with TRBD2. J gave up 0 bases and V 1 base, and 1 base lay outside the gene matches. The germline gives CDR1 SGHRS, CDR2 YFSETQ. This CDR3 is built from 14 residues. The CDR3 nucleotides are TGCGCCAGCAGCTTGCTAGCGGCCTCCTACGAGCAGTACTTC. Its translation: CASSLLAASYEQYF.

This clonotype was detected many times. The chain is built from TRBV13 and TRBJ1-1; 8 nucleotides align to TRBD1. CDR3 length: 13 amino acids. V was pared by 5 bases and J by 5 bases, with 4 bases of the junction left unmatched. The germline V gene encodes CDR1 PRHDT and CDR2 FYEKMQ (reference sequence). The CDR3 protein is CASSIQGGTEAFF. The CDR3 coding sequence is TGTGCCAGCAGCATACAGGGGGGAACTGAAGCTTTCTTT.

This clonotype was counted between two and nine times. This chain connects TRBV25-1 to TRBJ2-3; no clear D gene. Trimming took off 4 bases at V and 2 bases at J, with 13 bases between the two ends. This CDR3 is built from 15 residues. Germline loops: CDR1 MGHDK, CDR2 SYGVNS. CDR3 sequence (DNA): TGTGCCAGCAGTGGCAGAGCTCTATTCACAGATACGCAGTATTTT. It yields the protein CASSGRALFTDTQYF.

This clonotype was seen ten or more times. This chain connects TRBV20-1 to TRBJ2-7, with 11 bases that match TRBD2. The junction had 9 bases not matched to a gene; V was cut back by 3 bases and J by 2 bases. The germline V gene has CDR1 DFQATT and CDR2 SNEGSKA (reference sequence). This CDR3 contains 16 residues. The CDR3 region is CSASVLAGGTPYEQYF. The CDR3 DNA is TGCAGTGCTAGTGTTCTAGCGGGAGGCACCCCCTACGAGCAGTACTTC.

This clonotype was found a few times. The CDR3 loop reads CSARQDTNTEAFF. CDR3 sequence (DNA): TGCAGTGCTAGACAGGATACGAACACTGAAGCTTTCTTT. This chain connects TRBV20-1 to TRBJ1-1, with D unresolved. Germline assignment: CDR1 DFQATT and CDR2 SNEGSKA (reference sequence). This CDR3 is built from 13 residues. V dropped 2 bases and J dropped 1 base, with 8 bases sitting between them.

A few counts support this clonotype. This sequence joins TRBV18 and TRBJ1-3; D is possibly TRBD1 (5 bases). CDR1 and CDR2 (germline): KGHSH, LQKENI. Trimming stripped 5 bases from V and 8 bases from J, with 22 bases between. This CDR3 spans 16 amino acids. CDR3 DNA sequence: TGTGCCAGCTCAACTCGATTGACAGCGTCTGTGGACACCATATATTTT. Translated: CASSTRLTASVDTIYF.

This clonotype was counted only a few times. The chain carries TRBV28 and TRBJ2-7; D not certain. V lost 8 bases, J lost 2 bases, and 13 bases lay in between. The CDR3 has 13 amino acids. Germline assignment: CDR1 MDHEN and CDR2 SYDVKM. The CDR3 protein is CASLTTQAYEQYF. DNA for the CDR3: TGTGCCAGCCTTACAACTCAGGCCTACGAGCAGTACTTC.

This clonotype was seen only a few times. The chain recombines TRBV14 with TRBJ2-7; D is possibly TRBD1 (6 bases). V gave up 1 base and J gave up 0 bases, with 13 bases separating them. The CDR3 sequence is 16 residues long. Germline lookup yields CDR1 SGHDN and CDR2 FVKESK. The DNA of the CDR3 is TGTGCCAGCAGCCAAGTTCCAGGACAGATCTCCTACGAGCAGTACTTC. Translated, it gives CASSQVPGQISYEQYF.

The V gene is TRBV7-2, the J gene TRBJ2-6; D possibly corresponds to TRBD1 (5 bases). The CDR3 length is 16 residues. Germline loops: CDR1 SGHTA, CDR2 FQGNSA. V was trimmed by 4 bases and J by 4 bases, leaving 14 bases between them. The CDR3 loop is CASSWPDSDGANVLTF. The CDR3 DNA reads as TGTGCCAGCAGCTGGCCCGACAGTGACGGGGCCAACGTCCTGACTTTC. Looking up the rest from reference TRBV7-2 and TRBJ2-6 gives the full variable domain: GAGVSQSPSNKVTEKGKDVELRCDPISGHTALYWYRQSLGQGLEFLIYFQGNSAPDKSGLPSDRFSAERTGGSVSTLTIQRTQQEDSAVYLCASSWPDSDGANVLTFGAGSRLTVL.

This clonotype was detected ten times or more. The V and J genes are TRBV30 and TRBJ1-1; tentatively, D is TRBD1 (6 bases). The ends were cut back, 3 bases at V and 1 base at J, with 6 bases in the middle. CDR3 length: 12 amino acids. Germline V gene sequence: CDR1 GTSNPN, CDR2 SVGIG (reference sequence). CDR3 nucleotides: TGTGCCTGGAGACAGGGGAACACTGAAGCTTTCTTT. Translation gives CAWRQGNTEAFF.

The V gene is TRBV28, the J gene TRBJ2-2; the D call may be TRBD1 or TRBD2 (7 bases each). Trimming took 10 bases from V and 5 from J, leaving 17 bases between them. Germline assignment: CDR1 MDHEN and CDR2 SYDVKM. This CDR3 has 14 amino acids. CDR3 nucleotides: TGTGCCACCAGACAGGGAGGGAAAACCGGGGAGCTGTTTTTT. It is translated as CATRQGGKTGELFF.